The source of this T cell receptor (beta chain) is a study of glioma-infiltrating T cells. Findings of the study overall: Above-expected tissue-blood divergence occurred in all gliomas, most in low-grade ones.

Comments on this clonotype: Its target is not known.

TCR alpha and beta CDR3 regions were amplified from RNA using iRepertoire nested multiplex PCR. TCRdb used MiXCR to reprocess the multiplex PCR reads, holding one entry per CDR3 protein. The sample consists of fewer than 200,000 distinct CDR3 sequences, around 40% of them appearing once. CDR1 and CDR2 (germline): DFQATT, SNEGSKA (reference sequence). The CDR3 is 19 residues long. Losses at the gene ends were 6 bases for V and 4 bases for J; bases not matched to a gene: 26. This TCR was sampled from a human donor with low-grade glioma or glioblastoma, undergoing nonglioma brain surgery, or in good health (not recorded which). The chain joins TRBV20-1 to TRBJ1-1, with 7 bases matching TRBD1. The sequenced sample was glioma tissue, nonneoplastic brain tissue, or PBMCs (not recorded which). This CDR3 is CSAAPAGFQGVRGGTEAFF. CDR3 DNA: TGCAGTGCCGCACCCGCGGGTTTCCAGGGGGTCAGGGGGGGCACTGAAGCTTTCTTT.